At least ten counts were recorded for the clone carrying this T cell receptor beta chain. One entry per CDR3 protein, called by TCRdb with MiXCR from the 5' RACE reads. Of 51,000 or so distinct CDR3 sequences detected, 6% to 8.5% appear once; the ten largest clones hold about a third. Time point in this sample: blood at routine non-recurrence follow-up after resection. In each case, whole RNA from tumor, nontumor lung or frozen PBMC was sequenced unsorted. Germline V lookup: CDR1 DFQATT, CDR2 SNEGSKA (reference sequence). V was clipped by 2 bases and J by 9 bases; unmatched bases: 13. The CDR3 has 16 amino acids. The data derive from a study of spatial heterogeneity in lung cancer.

The chain employs TRBV20-1 and TRBJ1-6; 7 bases agree with TRBD1. The sequencing used PBMCs, collected at follow-up. This receptor was identified in a female donor with early-stage non-small cell lung cancer. The CDR3 nucleotides read TGCAGTGCTAGAACCTTGGGAGGGCAGGGGGGTTCACCCCTCCACTTT. It encodes CSARTLGGQGGSPLHF.